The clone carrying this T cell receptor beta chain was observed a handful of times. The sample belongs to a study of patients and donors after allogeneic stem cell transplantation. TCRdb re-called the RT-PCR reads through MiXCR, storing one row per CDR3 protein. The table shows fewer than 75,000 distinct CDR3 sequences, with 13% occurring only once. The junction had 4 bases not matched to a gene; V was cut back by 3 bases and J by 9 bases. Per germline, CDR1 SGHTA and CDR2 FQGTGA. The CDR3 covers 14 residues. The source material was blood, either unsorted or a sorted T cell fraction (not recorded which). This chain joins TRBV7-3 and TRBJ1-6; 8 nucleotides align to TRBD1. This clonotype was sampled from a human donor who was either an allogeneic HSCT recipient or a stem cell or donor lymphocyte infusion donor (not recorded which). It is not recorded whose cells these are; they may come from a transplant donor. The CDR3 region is CASSFGQGGSPLHF. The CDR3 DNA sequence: TGTGCCAGCAGCTTCGGACAGGGTGGTTCACCCCTCCACTTT.